A selection of T cell receptor beta chains follows, all from one sample in a study of blood T cell repertoires in COVID-19. Some clones are missing from TCRdb's copy, which holds only in-frame ones; the method was immunoSEQ multiplex PCR. The sample lists 270,000 or so clones, around nine tenths occurring once. The specimen sequenced was peripheral blood. The receptors were gathered from a woman aged 30 to 39 with COVID-19, enrolled during active disease. The CDR3 runs from the conserved cysteine through the conserved F or W. The D gene is left open where the match is weak. Size is omitted from some rows. Given values are once, few, many or a class for expanded clones.

TRBV11-2	TRBJ2-1	NA	NA	CASSMTRAKDEQFF	TGTGCCAGCAGCATGACTAGGGCTAAGGATGAGCAGTTCTTC
TRBV19	TRBJ2-7	TRBD1	NA	CASSGQESSYEQYF	TGTGCCAGTAGTGGACAGGAGAGCTCCTACGAGCAGTACTTC
TRBV11-2	TRBJ2-1	TRBD2	NA	CASSRTSGGYNEQFF	TGTGCCAGCAGTCGGACTAGCGGGGGCTACAATGAGCAGTTCTTC
TRBV10-2	TRBJ2-3	NA	NA	CASRALEGGKDTQYF	TGCGCCAGCAGGGCCCTAGAGGGGGGGAAAGATACGCAGTATTTT
TRBV15	TRBJ1-6	NA	NA	CATSRDSINSPLHF	TGTGCCACCAGCAGGGACAGTATCAATTCACCCCTCCACTTT
TRBV5-1	TRBJ1-6	NA	NA	CASNEPNSPLHF	TGCGCCAGCAACGAGCCTAATTCACCCCTCCACTTT
TRBV18	TRBJ1-1	TRBD1	NA	CASSPRTGENTEAFF	TGTGCCAGCTCACCAAGGACAGGGGAGAACACTGAAGCTTTCTTT
TRBV2	TRBJ1-1	NA	NA	CASDAQGGTEAFF	TGTGCCAGCGACGCCCAAGGGGGCACTGAAGCTTTCTTT
TRBV7-2	TRBJ2-3	TRBD2	NA	CASSLGYSGGADTQYF	TGTGCCAGCAGCTTAGGTTATAGCGGGGGGGCCGATACGCAGTATTTT
TRBV4-1	TRBJ1-6	TRBD1	NA	CASSRGTGKLSYNSPLHF	TGCGCCAGCAGCAGGGGGACAGGGAAACTCTCCTATAATTCACCCCTCCACTTT
TRBV28	TRBJ2-7	TRBD1	NA	CASSLWPGQGAYEQYF	TGTGCCAGCAGTTTATGGCCGGGACAGGGGGCCTACGAGCAGTACTTC
TRBV27	TRBJ2-3	TRBD1	many	CASSDRGFTDTQYF	TGTGCCAGCAGCGACAGGGGGTTCACAGATACGCAGTATTTT
TRBV7-9	TRBJ2-1	NA	NA	CASSLTSAARGEQFF	TGTGCCAGCAGCTTAACCTCGGCAGCCCGGGGTGAGCAGTTCTTC
TRBV5-8	TRBJ2-1	TRBD2	NA	CASSWGARGGSTSSYNEQFF	TGTGCCAGCAGCTGGGGAGCCCGGGGGGGGAGCACTAGCTCCTACAATGAGCAGTTCTTC
TRBV2	TRBJ2-6	NA	NA	CASSLARVAGANVLTF	TGTGCCAGCAGTCTCGCCAGGGTGGCTGGGGCCAACGTCCTGACTTTC
TRBV5-1	TRBJ2-2	TRBD1	NA	CASRAGTGLVGELFF	TGCGCCAGCAGGGCCGGGACAGGTCTGGTCGGGGAGCTGTTTTTT
TRBV23-1	TRBJ2-7	NA	few	CASSSRPGLTYEQYF	TGCGCCAGCAGTTCCCGACCGGGATTAACCTACGAGCAGTACTTC
TRBV19	TRBJ2-7	NA	NA	CASAAWAAYEQYF	TGTGCCAGTGCCGCTTGGGCCGCCTACGAGCAGTACTTC
TRBV27	TRBJ2-3	TRBD1	NA	CASSTGGPDTQYF	TGTGCCAGCAGTACAGGGGGGCCAGATACGCAGTATTTT
TRBV6-5	TRBJ1-1	TRBD1	NA	CASSSRQGTEAFF	TGTGCCAGCAGTTCCCGACAGGGAACTGAAGCTTTCTTT
TRBV6-4	TRBJ2-5	TRBD2	NA	CASITRRGGPRLQETQYF	TGTGCCAGCATAACCCGGCGGGGGGGCCCCCGACTTCAAGAGACCCAGTACTTC
TRBV6-5	TRBJ1-2	NA	NA	CASSNFLGVNYGYTF	TGTGCCAGCAGTAATTTTTTAGGGGTCAACTATGGCTACACCTTC
TRBV12-5	TRBJ2-5	NA	NA	CASGSTDSQETQYF	TGTGCTAGTGGTTCGACCGACAGTCAAGAGACCCAGTACTTC
TRBV19	TRBJ2-1	NA	once	CASSDRFGSYNEQFF	TGTGCCAGTAGTGACAGGTTTGGCTCCTACAATGAGCAGTTCTTC
TRBV3-1/TRBV3-2	TRBJ2-4	NA	once	CASSQADIQYF	TGTGCCAGCAGCCAGGCCGACATTCAGTACTTC
TRBV4-1	TRBJ2-5	TRBD1	NA	CASSQDGQGAETQYF	TGCGCCAGCAGCCAAGATGGGCAGGGGGCGGAGACCCAGTACTTC
TRBV9	TRBJ1-4	NA	once	CASSVAGQTAGTATNEKLFF	TGTGCCAGCAGCGTAGCCGGACAGACGGCAGGTACCGCAACTAATGAAAAACTGTTTTTT
TRBV7-8	TRBJ1-1	NA	NA	CASSPEVQTTATEAFF	TGTGCCAGCAGCCCAGAGGTCCAGACTACGGCCACTGAAGCTTTCTTT
TRBV5-6	TRBJ1-2	NA	NA	CASSFRRGHTF	TGTGCCAGCAGCTTTCGCCGAGGGCACACCTTC
TRBV30	TRBJ1-2	TRBD1	NA	CAWSTGNYNYGYTF	TGTGCCTGGTCGACAGGGAATTATAACTATGGCTACACCTTC
TRBV3-1/TRBV3-2	TRBJ2-1	TRBD2	NA	CASSQDTLAGDPRDEQFF	TGTGCCAGCAGCCAAGATACACTAGCGGGGGACCCGAGGGATGAGCAGTTCTTC
TRBV28	TRBJ1-5	NA	NA	CASTRGGVGAQHF	TGTGCCAGCACCAGGGGTGGGGTTGGGGCCCAGCATTTT
TRBV11-2	TRBJ1-5	TRBD1	NA	CASSLRTGTPQHF	TGTGCCAGCAGCTTGAGGACAGGGACGCCCCAGCATTTT
TRBV30	TRBJ1-6	TRBD1	NA	CAWRSDRRNSPLHF	TGTGCCTGGAGGTCGGACAGGAGAAATTCACCCCTCCACTTT
TRBV18	TRBJ1-2	NA	NA	CASSDTGIFYGYTF	TGTGCCAGCTCCGATACAGGGATATTCTATGGCTACACCTTC
TRBV6-5	TRBJ2-4	NA	NA	CASSFPVQYF	TGTGCCAGCAGTTTCCCGGTTCAGTACTTC
TRBV12-5	TRBJ2-2	NA	NA	CASGSATGELFF	TGTGCTAGTGGTTCTGCGACCGGGGAGCTGTTTTTT
TRBV6-5	TRBJ2-1	TRBD1	NA	CASRTDRGSYNEQFF	TGTGCCAGCAGAACGGACAGGGGAAGCTACAATGAGCAGTTCTTC
TRBV30	TRBJ1-2	NA	NA	CAWSVFRPGGYTF	TGTGCCTGGAGTGTTTTTCGGCCGGGGGGCTACACCTTC
TRBV9	TRBJ1-1	NA	NA	CASSVPLPEAFF	TGTGCCAGCAGCGTTCCACTCCCTGAAGCTTTCTTT
TRBV7-2	TRBJ1-2	NA	NA	CASSLGGANYGYTF	TGTGCCAGCAGCTTGGGGGGAGCTAACTATGGCTACACCTTC
TRBV3-1/TRBV3-2	TRBJ1-6	TRBD1	NA	CASSRNRGNSPLHF	TGTGCCAGCAGCCGGAACAGGGGTAATTCACCCCTCCACTTT
TRBV7-9	TRBJ2-3	NA	NA	CASSLEGAFEQYF	TGTGCCAGCAGCTTAGAAGGGGCATTCGAGCAGTATTTT
TRBV27	TRBJ1-5	NA	NA	CASSLRGSSNQPQHF	TGTGCCAGCAGTTTACGGGGGTCGAGCAATCAGCCCCAGCATTTT
TRBV5-5	TRBJ1-2	NA	NA	CASSLVGTTNYGYTF	TGTGCCAGCAGCTTGGTGGGGACAACTAACTATGGCTACACCTTC
TRBV5-1	TRBJ1-5	NA	NA	CASSLGGGDQPQHF	TGCGCCAGCAGCTTGGGGGGCGGGGATCAGCCCCAGCATTTT
TRBV2	TRBJ1-6	TRBD1	once	CASSDGQGTFSYNSPLHF	TGTGCCAGCAGTGACGGACAGGGGACCTTTTCCTATAATTCACCCCTCCACTTT
TRBV5-4	TRBJ1-4	TRBD1	NA	CASTEDRINEKLFF	TGTGCCAGCACCGAGGACAGGATTAATGAAAAACTGTTTTTT
TRBV27	TRBJ2-1	TRBD2	NA	CAIGLGRGDYNEQFF	TGTGCCATCGGGTTGGGGCGGGGGGATTACAATGAGCAGTTCTTC
TRBV5-6	TRBJ1-1	TRBD1	NA	CASSLDEGAVEAFF	TGTGCCAGCAGCTTGGACGAGGGGGCGGTTGAAGCTTTCTTT
TRBV4-1	TRBJ2-5	NA	NA	CASSQGGLEQETQYF	TGCGCCAGCAGCCAAGGAGGGCTCGAACAAGAGACCCAGTACTTC